This TCR beta chain was identified during a study of T cells in Graves' hyperthyroidism and ophthalmopathy. There were TCR beta CDR3 regions amplified from RNA transcripts. HTBI primers were used for first-round RT-PCR of the TCR CDR3. TCRdb analysed the multiplex PCR reads with MiXCR anew, one entry per CDR3 protein. The profile shows 490,000 or so distinct CDR3 sequences, about 16% of them singletons. The CDR3 sequence is 13 residues long. V lost 11 bases to trimming and J lost 0 bases; unmatched junction nucleotides: 4. Germline V gene lookup returns CDR1 SNHLY and CDR2 FYNNEI. Many counts were recorded for this clonotype. What it recognizes is unknown. General study findings and limits: Most thyroid clonotypes with frequency above 0.001 were detected in blood.

Investigators excluded patients with uncontrolled infection, other autoimmune disease, pregnancy or lactation. This TCR derives from a woman under 40 with Graves' ophthalmopathy. The source material was blood. The chain links TRBV2 to TRBJ2-1; 7 bases are a match to TRBD2. The CDR3 nucleotides read TGTGCCGGCGGGAGTAGCTCCTACAATGAGCAGTTCTTC. Its translation is CAGGSSSYNEQFF.